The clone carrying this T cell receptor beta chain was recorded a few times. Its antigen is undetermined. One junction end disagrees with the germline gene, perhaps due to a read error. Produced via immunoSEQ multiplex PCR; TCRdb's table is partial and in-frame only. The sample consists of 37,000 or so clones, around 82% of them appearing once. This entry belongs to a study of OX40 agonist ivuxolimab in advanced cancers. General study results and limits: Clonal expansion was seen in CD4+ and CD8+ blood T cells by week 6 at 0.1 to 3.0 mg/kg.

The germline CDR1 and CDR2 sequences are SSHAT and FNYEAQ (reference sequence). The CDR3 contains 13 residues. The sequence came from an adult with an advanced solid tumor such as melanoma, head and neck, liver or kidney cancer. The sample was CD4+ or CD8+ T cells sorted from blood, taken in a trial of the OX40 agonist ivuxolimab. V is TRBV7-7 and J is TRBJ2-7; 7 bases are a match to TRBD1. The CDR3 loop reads CASSLGQFYEQYF. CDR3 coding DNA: TGTGCTAGCAGCCTGGGACAGTTTTACGAGCAGTACTTC.